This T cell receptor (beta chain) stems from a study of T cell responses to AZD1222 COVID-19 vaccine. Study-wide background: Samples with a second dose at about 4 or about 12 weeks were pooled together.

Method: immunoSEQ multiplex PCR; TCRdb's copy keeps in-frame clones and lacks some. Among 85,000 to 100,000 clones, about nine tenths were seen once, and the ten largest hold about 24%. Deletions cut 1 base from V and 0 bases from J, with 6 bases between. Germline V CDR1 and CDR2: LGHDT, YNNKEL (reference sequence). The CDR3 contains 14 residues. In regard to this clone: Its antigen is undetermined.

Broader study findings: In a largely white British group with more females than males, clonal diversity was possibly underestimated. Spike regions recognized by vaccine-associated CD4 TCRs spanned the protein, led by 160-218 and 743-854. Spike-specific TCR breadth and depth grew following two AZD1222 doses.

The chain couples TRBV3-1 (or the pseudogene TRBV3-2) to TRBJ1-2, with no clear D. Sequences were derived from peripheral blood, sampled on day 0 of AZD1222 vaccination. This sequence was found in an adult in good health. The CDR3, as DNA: TGTGCCAGCAGCCAAGGAACAGCTAACTATGGCTACACCTTC. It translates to CASSQGTANYGYTF.